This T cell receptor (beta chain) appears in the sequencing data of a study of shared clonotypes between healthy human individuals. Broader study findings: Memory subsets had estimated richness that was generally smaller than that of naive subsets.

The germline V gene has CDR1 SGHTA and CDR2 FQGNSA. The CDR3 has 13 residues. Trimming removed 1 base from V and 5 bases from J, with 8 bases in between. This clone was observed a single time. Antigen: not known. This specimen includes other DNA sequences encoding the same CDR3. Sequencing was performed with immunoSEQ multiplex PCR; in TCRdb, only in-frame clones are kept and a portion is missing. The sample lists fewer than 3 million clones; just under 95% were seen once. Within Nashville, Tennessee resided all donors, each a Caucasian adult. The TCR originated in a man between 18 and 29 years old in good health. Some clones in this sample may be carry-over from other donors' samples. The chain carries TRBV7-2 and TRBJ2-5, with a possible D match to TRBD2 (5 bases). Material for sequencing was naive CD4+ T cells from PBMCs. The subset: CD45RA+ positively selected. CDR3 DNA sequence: TGTGCCAGCAGCTTAGGCCTAGCTGAGACCCAGTACTTC. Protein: CASSLGLAETQYF.